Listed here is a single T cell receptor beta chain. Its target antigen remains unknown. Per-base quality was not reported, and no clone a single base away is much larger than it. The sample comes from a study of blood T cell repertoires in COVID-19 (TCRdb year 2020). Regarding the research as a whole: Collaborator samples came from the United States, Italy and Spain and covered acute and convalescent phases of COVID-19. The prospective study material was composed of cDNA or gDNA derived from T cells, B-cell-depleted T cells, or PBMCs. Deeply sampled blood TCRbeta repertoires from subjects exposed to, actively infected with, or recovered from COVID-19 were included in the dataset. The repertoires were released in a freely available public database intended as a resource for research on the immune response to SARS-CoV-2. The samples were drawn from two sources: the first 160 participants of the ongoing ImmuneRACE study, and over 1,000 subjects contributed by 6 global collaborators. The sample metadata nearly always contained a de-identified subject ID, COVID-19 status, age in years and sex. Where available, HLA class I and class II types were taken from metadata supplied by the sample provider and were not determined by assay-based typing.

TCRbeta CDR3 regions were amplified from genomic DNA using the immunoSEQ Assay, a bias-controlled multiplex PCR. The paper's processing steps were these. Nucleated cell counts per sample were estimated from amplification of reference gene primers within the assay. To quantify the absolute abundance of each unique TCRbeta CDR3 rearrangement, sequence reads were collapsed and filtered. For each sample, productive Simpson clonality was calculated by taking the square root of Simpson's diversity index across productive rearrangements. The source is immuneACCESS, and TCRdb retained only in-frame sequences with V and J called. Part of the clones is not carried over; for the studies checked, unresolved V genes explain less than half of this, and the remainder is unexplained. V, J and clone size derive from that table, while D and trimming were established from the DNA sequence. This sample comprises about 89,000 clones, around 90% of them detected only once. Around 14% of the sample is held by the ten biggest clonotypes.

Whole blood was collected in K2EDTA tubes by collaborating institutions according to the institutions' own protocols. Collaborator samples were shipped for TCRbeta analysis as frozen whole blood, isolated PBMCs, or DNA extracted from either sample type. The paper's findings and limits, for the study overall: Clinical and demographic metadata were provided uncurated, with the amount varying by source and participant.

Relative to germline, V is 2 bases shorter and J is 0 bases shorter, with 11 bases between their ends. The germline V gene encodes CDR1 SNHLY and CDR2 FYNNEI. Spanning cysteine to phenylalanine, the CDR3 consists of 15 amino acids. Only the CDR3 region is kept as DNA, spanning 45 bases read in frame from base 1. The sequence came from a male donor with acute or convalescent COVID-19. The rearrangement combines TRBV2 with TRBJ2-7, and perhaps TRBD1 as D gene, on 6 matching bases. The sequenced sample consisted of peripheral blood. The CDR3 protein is CASSEPTGSSYEQYF. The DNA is TGTGCCAGCAGTGAACCTACAGGGAGCTCCTACGAGCAGTACTTC.